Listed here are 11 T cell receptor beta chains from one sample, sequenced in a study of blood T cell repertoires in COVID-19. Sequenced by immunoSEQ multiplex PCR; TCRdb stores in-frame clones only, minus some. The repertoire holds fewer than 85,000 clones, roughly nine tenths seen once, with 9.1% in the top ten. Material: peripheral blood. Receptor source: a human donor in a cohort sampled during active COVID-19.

CDR3 in amino acids: CASRPISGTRRTGELFF. The CDR3 DNA reads as TGTGCCAGCAGACCGATCTCCGGGACTAGGAGAACCGGGGAGCTGTTTTTT. The chain uses TRBV11-2 and TRBJ2-2; 8 bases line up with TRBD2. Trimming cost V 6 bases and J 5 bases; bases outside gene matches: 14. Germline V gene data show CDR1 as SGHAT and CDR2 as FQNNGV. There are 17 residues in the CDR3.

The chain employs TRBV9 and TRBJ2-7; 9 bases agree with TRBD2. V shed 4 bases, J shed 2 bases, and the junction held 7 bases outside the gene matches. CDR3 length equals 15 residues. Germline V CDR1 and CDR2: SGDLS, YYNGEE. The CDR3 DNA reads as TGTGCCAGCAGCATCGGGACTAGCTTCGCCTACGAGCAGTACTTC. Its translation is CASSIGTSFAYEQYF.

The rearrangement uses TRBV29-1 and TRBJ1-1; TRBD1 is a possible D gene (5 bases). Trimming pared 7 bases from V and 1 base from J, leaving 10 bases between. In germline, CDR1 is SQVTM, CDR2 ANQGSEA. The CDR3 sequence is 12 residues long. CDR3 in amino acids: CSAGGGNTEAFF. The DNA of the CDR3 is TGCAGCGCCGGGGGAGGGAACACTGAAGCTTTCTTT.

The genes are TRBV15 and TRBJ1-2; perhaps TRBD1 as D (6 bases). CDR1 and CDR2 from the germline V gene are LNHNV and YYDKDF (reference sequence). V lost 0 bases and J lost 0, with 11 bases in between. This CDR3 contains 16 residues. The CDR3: CATSRDPQGPNYGYTF. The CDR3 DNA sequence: TGTGCCACCAGCAGAGACCCACAGGGCCCTAACTATGGCTACACCTTC.

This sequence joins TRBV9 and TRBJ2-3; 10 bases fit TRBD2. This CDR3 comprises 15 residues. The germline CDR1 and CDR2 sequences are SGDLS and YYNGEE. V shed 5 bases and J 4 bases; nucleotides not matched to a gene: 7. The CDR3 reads CASSNSGGRADTQYF. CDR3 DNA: TGTGCCAGCAGTAATAGCGGGGGGCGTGCAGATACGCAGTATTTT.

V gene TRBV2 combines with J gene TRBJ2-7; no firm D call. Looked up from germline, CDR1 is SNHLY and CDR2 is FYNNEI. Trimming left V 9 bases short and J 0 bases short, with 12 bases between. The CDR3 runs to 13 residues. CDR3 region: CARQPSNSYEQYF. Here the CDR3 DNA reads TGTGCCAGACAGCCAAGTAACTCCTACGAGCAGTACTTC.

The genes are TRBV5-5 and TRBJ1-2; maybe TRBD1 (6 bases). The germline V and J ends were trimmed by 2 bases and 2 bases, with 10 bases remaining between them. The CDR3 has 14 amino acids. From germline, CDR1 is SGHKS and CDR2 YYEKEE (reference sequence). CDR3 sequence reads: CASSFDRSNYGYTF. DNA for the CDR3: TGTGCCAGCAGCTTCGACAGGTCCAACTATGGCTACACCTTC.

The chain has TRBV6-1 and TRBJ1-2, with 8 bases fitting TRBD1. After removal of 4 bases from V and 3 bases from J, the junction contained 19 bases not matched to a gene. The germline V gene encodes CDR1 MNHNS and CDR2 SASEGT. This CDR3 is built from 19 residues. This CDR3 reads CASSAQGVGQVVIDYGYTF. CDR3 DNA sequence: TGTGCCAGCAGTGCCCAAGGGGTGGGACAGGTCGTGATTGACTATGGCTACACCTTC.

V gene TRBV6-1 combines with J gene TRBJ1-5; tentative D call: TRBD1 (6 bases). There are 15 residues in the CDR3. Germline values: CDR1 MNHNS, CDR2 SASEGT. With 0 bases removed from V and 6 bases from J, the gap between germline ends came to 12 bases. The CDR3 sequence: CASSEAHRVGQPQHF. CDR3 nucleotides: TGTGCCAGCAGTGAAGCGCACAGGGTGGGTCAGCCCCAGCATTTT.

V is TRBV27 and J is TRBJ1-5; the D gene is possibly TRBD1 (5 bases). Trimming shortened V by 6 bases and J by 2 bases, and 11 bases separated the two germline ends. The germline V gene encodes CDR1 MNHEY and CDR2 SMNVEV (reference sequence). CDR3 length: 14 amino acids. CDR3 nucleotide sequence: TGTGCCAGCAGCATAGGGGCGGGCAATCAGCCCCAGCATTTT. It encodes CASSIGAGNQPQHF.

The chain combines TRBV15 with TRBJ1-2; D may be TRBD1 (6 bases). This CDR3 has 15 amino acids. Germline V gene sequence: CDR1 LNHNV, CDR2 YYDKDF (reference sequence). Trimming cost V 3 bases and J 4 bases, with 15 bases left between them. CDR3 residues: CATSSLPTGLYGYTF. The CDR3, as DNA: TGTGCCACCAGCAGCCTCCCAACAGGGCTCTATGGCTACACCTTC.